This T cell receptor beta chain was sequenced for a study of type 1 regulatory T cells. Whole-study context: An in vitro protocol generated T-allo10, a Tr1-enriched, alloantigen-specific CD4 T cell product.

CDR3 length: 16 residues. Germline CDR1 LNHNV, CDR2 YYDKDF (reference sequence). With 2 bases removed from V and 4 bases from J, the gap between germline ends came to 12 bases. TCRdb reprocessed the reads with MiXCR, giving one entry per CDR3 protein. Among about 18,000 distinct CDR3 sequences listed, roughly 10% were seen once. This clonotype was sampled from a human donor in good health. The sequencing sample was made of CD4+ T cells, either the whole sample or a sorted fraction (not recorded which). The chain couples TRBV15 to TRBJ2-6; D may be TRBD1 (6 bases). CDR3 sequence (DNA): TGTGCCACCAGCAGACCAGGGGTCCCGGGGGCCAACGTCCTGACTTTC. It encodes CATSRPGVPGANVLTF.